This is a list of T cell receptor beta chains from one sample in a study of OX40 agonist ivuxolimab in advanced cancers. Clones were sequenced by immunoSEQ multiplex PCR, and TCRdb holds only the in-frame ones, with some missing. The sample consists of under 60,000 clones, approximately 94% of them appearing once. The material was CD4+ or CD8+ T cells sorted from blood, obtained in a trial of the OX40 agonist ivuxolimab. The receptors here all came from an adult with an advanced solid tumor such as melanoma, head and neck, liver or kidney cancer. The CDR3 runs from the conserved cysteine through the conserved F or W. Fields, in order: clone size, J gene, V gene, D gene, CDR3 DNA, CDR3 protein. A D gene is named only where the DNA matches it firmly. Expanded clones get a size class; other rows say once, few or many, or leave the size out.

abundance: -; j_gene: TRBJ2-5; v_gene: TRBV9; d_gene: TRBD1; CDR3nt: TGTGCCAGCAGCGGGGGACAGGGGGCAGGAGAGACCCAGTACTTC; CDR3aa: CASSGGQGAGETQYF
abundance: -; j_gene: TRBJ2-7; v_gene: TRBV7-9; d_gene: TRBD2; CDR3nt: TGTGCCAGCAGCTTAGTCTCCCAGGGCCCCGGGGGGGAGCAGTACTTC; CDR3aa: CASSLVSQGPGGEQYF
abundance: -; j_gene: TRBJ2-1; v_gene: TRBV6-6; d_gene: TRBD2; CDR3nt: TGTGCCAGCAGCATACCGGGACTAGCGGGGGACAATGAGCAGTTCTTC; CDR3aa: CASSIPGLAGDNEQFF
abundance: -; j_gene: TRBJ2-1; v_gene: TRBV7-6; d_gene: -; CDR3nt: TGTGCCAGCAGTCGCTACGGGCCCGACAATGAGCAGTTCTTC; CDR3aa: CASSRYGPDNEQFF
abundance: -; j_gene: TRBJ2-1; v_gene: TRBV11-3; d_gene: TRBD1; CDR3nt: TGTGCCAGCAGCTTACAACAGGGGGCGGACAATGAGCAGTTCTTC; CDR3aa: CASSLQQGADNEQFF
abundance: -; j_gene: TRBJ2-7; v_gene: TRBV7-9; d_gene: -; CDR3nt: TGTGCCAGCGGCTTAGGGGTTTCCCTCTACGAGCAGTACTTC; CDR3aa: CASGLGVSLYEQYF
abundance: -; j_gene: TRBJ2-1; v_gene: TRBV30; d_gene: -; CDR3nt: TGTGCCTGGAGTCTGCTCGCGGGATACAATGAGCAGTTCTTC; CDR3aa: CAWSLLAGYNEQFF
abundance: -; j_gene: TRBJ2-7; v_gene: TRBV7-9; d_gene: -; CDR3nt: TGTGCCAGCAGATCAAATACCCCAAGGACCGCGATTGCGCAGTACTTC; CDR3aa: CASRSNTPRTAIAQYF
abundance: -; j_gene: TRBJ1-2; v_gene: TRBV4-1; d_gene: TRBD1; CDR3nt: TGCGCCAGCAGCCAAGTTACTCCGGGACAGGACTATGGCTACACCTTC; CDR3aa: CASSQVTPGQDYGYTF
abundance: -; j_gene: TRBJ2-7; v_gene: TRBV4-1; d_gene: TRBD1; CDR3nt: TGCGCCAGCAGTTCACAGGGGTCCTACGAGCAGTACTTC; CDR3aa: CASSSQGSYEQYF
abundance: -; j_gene: TRBJ2-7; v_gene: TRBV28; d_gene: -; CDR3nt: TGTGCCAGCATGCCCTCAGGGATACCATACGAGCAGTACTTC; CDR3aa: CASMPSGIPYEQYF
abundance: once; j_gene: TRBJ1-4; v_gene: TRBV4-3; d_gene: TRBD1; CDR3nt: TGCGCCAGCAGCCAAGGGGACAGCTGGGGACAGGCTAATGAAAAACTGTTTTTT; CDR3aa: CASSQGDSWGQANEKLFF
abundance: -; j_gene: TRBJ1-4; v_gene: TRBV11-2; d_gene: -; CDR3nt: TGTGCCAGCACCCTGACCCCTCCTAATGAAAAACTGTTTTTT; CDR3aa: CASTLTPPNEKLFF
abundance: -; j_gene: TRBJ1-5; v_gene: TRBV7-2; d_gene: -; CDR3nt: TGTGCCAGCAGCTTAGCGTTAGGGAGCAATCAGCCCCAGCATTTT; CDR3aa: CASSLALGSNQPQHF
abundance: -; j_gene: TRBJ1-5; v_gene: TRBV7-3; d_gene: -; CDR3nt: TGTGCCAGCAGCTTATTGGGTGGGAATCAGCCCCAGCATTTT; CDR3aa: CASSLLGGNQPQHF
abundance: -; j_gene: TRBJ2-7; v_gene: TRBV6-1; d_gene: -; CDR3nt: TGTGCCAGCAGTTACGGTGGCGAGCAGTACTTC; CDR3aa: CASSYGGEQYF
abundance: -; j_gene: TRBJ1-2; v_gene: TRBV6-5; d_gene: -; CDR3nt: TGTGCCAGCAACTTCCGGGGCTACACCTTC; CDR3aa: CASNFRGYTF
abundance: -; j_gene: TRBJ1-4; v_gene: TRBV7-9; d_gene: -; CDR3nt: TGTGCCAGCAGCTTAGAGGGTGGTGAAAAACTGTTTTTT; CDR3aa: CASSLEGGEKLFF
abundance: -; j_gene: TRBJ2-5; v_gene: TRBV5-6; d_gene: TRBD2; CDR3nt: TGTGCCAGCAGCTTGTATGGGGGAGGGCCGCCAGAGACCCAGTACTTC; CDR3aa: CASSLYGGGPPETQYF
abundance: -; j_gene: TRBJ1-1; v_gene: TRBV6-5; d_gene: -; CDR3nt: TGTGCCAGCAGCATCGGGCTGAACACTGAAGCTTTCTTT; CDR3aa: CASSIGLNTEAFF
abundance: -; j_gene: TRBJ2-3; v_gene: TRBV6-4; d_gene: TRBD2; CDR3nt: TGTGCCAGCAGTGTTGGGGGTAGCGGGACAGATACGCAGTATTTT; CDR3aa: CASSVGGSGTDTQYF
abundance: -; j_gene: TRBJ1-3; v_gene: TRBV9; d_gene: TRBD1; CDR3nt: TGTGCCAGCAGCCCAGCAGCCTCGACAGGGCTTAGTGGAAACACCATATATTTT; CDR3aa: CASSPAASTGLSGNTIYF
abundance: -; j_gene: TRBJ2-1; v_gene: TRBV2; d_gene: TRBD2; CDR3nt: TGTGCCAGCAGTGAACGGCTAGCGGGAGTCTATGAGCAGTTCTTC; CDR3aa: CASSERLAGVYEQFF
abundance: -; j_gene: TRBJ2-7; v_gene: TRBV28; d_gene: TRBD2; CDR3nt: TGTGCCAGCAAACGACTAGCGGGAAGGTACGAGCAGTACTTC; CDR3aa: CASKRLAGRYEQYF
abundance: -; j_gene: TRBJ2-7; v_gene: TRBV6-5; d_gene: -; CDR3nt: TGTGCCAGCAGTTACGAGTCCATCGAGCAGTACTTC; CDR3aa: CASSYESIEQYF
abundance: -; j_gene: TRBJ2-5; v_gene: TRBV7-9; d_gene: TRBD2; CDR3nt: TGTGCCAGCAGCTTAGTAAAACTAGCGGGAGAGACCCAGTACTTC; CDR3aa: CASSLVKLAGETQYF
abundance: -; j_gene: TRBJ1-2; v_gene: TRBV27; d_gene: -; CDR3nt: TGTGCCAGCAGTTTATCTGACAAAAACTATGGCTACACCTTC; CDR3aa: CASSLSDKNYGYTF
abundance: -; j_gene: TRBJ2-1; v_gene: TRBV19; d_gene: -; CDR3nt: TGTGCCAGTAGTATGGGGACTGGCGGAAATGAGCAGTTCTTC; CDR3aa: CASSMGTGGNEQFF
abundance: -; j_gene: TRBJ2-1; v_gene: TRBV4-3; d_gene: TRBD2; CDR3nt: TGCGCCAGCAGCCGAGCCGGGACTAGCTCCTACAATGAGCAGTTCTTC; CDR3aa: CASSRAGTSSYNEQFF
abundance: -; j_gene: TRBJ1-6; v_gene: TRBV19; d_gene: -; CDR3nt: TGTGCCAGTAGTATGGGGACTGGACTGACTAATTCACCCCTCCACTTT; CDR3aa: CASSMGTGLTNSPLHF
abundance: -; j_gene: TRBJ1-1; v_gene: TRBV27; d_gene: -; CDR3nt: TGTGCCAGCAGTTTATACCCGACAGTCGAAGCTTTCTTT; CDR3aa: CASSLYPTVEAFF
abundance: -; j_gene: TRBJ1-1; v_gene: TRBV6-5; d_gene: -; CDR3nt: TGTGCCAGCAGTTACGGATTAGGCACTGAAGCTTTCTTT; CDR3aa: CASSYGLGTEAFF
abundance: -; j_gene: TRBJ1-1; v_gene: TRBV28; d_gene: -; CDR3nt: TGTGCCTGGAGTGACAGAACCACTGAAGCTTTCTTT; CDR3aa: CAWSDRTTEAFF
abundance: -; j_gene: TRBJ2-1; v_gene: TRBV7-3; d_gene: -; CDR3nt: TGTGCCAGCAGCTCGGGGGGCACGCCTAACTACAATGAGCAGTTCTTC; CDR3aa: CASSSGGTPNYNEQFF
abundance: -; j_gene: TRBJ1-3; v_gene: TRBV10-3; d_gene: -; CDR3nt: TGTGCCATCAGTGAGCCCGCCTCTGGAAACACCATATATTTT; CDR3aa: CAISEPASGNTIYF
abundance: -; j_gene: TRBJ2-7; v_gene: TRBV9; d_gene: -; CDR3nt: TGTGCCAGCAGCGTAGACGGAGGAGCCTACGAGCAGTACTTC; CDR3aa: CASSVDGGAYEQYF
abundance: -; j_gene: TRBJ1-3; v_gene: TRBV4-3; d_gene: -; CDR3nt: TGCGCCAGCAGCCCCAAGGGCCCAGCCTCCCTCTCTGGAAACACCATATATTTT; CDR3aa: CASSPKGPASLSGNTIYF
abundance: -; j_gene: TRBJ2-5; v_gene: TRBV29-1; d_gene: -; CDR3nt: TGCAGCGTTGTGGGCGGAAACCAAGAGACCCAGTACTTC; CDR3aa: CSVVGGNQETQYF
abundance: -; j_gene: TRBJ2-2; v_gene: TRBV19; d_gene: TRBD2; CDR3nt: TGTGCCAGTAAATACTTAGCGGGGAGCACCGGGGAGCTGTTTTTT; CDR3aa: CASKYLAGSTGELFF
abundance: once; j_gene: TRBJ2-3; v_gene: TRBV9; d_gene: TRBD1; CDR3nt: TGTGCCAGCAGTGATGGGGACAGGGGCACAGATACGCAGTATTTT; CDR3aa: CASSDGDRGTDTQYF
abundance: -; j_gene: TRBJ2-7; v_gene: TRBV2; d_gene: TRBD2; CDR3nt: TGTGCCAGCGGCGGACTAGCGGGAGGGAGGTCCTACGAGCAGTACTTC; CDR3aa: CASGGLAGGRSYEQYF
abundance: -; j_gene: TRBJ2-1; v_gene: TRBV10-2; d_gene: -; CDR3nt: TGCGCCAGCAGTGGGAACTCCCCCTCCTACAATGAGCAGTTCTTC; CDR3aa: CASSGNSPSYNEQFF
abundance: -; j_gene: TRBJ2-1; v_gene: TRBV20-1; d_gene: -; CDR3nt: TGCAGTGCTAGAGGAAATTATTTAGAGTTCTTC; CDR3aa: CSARGNYLEFF